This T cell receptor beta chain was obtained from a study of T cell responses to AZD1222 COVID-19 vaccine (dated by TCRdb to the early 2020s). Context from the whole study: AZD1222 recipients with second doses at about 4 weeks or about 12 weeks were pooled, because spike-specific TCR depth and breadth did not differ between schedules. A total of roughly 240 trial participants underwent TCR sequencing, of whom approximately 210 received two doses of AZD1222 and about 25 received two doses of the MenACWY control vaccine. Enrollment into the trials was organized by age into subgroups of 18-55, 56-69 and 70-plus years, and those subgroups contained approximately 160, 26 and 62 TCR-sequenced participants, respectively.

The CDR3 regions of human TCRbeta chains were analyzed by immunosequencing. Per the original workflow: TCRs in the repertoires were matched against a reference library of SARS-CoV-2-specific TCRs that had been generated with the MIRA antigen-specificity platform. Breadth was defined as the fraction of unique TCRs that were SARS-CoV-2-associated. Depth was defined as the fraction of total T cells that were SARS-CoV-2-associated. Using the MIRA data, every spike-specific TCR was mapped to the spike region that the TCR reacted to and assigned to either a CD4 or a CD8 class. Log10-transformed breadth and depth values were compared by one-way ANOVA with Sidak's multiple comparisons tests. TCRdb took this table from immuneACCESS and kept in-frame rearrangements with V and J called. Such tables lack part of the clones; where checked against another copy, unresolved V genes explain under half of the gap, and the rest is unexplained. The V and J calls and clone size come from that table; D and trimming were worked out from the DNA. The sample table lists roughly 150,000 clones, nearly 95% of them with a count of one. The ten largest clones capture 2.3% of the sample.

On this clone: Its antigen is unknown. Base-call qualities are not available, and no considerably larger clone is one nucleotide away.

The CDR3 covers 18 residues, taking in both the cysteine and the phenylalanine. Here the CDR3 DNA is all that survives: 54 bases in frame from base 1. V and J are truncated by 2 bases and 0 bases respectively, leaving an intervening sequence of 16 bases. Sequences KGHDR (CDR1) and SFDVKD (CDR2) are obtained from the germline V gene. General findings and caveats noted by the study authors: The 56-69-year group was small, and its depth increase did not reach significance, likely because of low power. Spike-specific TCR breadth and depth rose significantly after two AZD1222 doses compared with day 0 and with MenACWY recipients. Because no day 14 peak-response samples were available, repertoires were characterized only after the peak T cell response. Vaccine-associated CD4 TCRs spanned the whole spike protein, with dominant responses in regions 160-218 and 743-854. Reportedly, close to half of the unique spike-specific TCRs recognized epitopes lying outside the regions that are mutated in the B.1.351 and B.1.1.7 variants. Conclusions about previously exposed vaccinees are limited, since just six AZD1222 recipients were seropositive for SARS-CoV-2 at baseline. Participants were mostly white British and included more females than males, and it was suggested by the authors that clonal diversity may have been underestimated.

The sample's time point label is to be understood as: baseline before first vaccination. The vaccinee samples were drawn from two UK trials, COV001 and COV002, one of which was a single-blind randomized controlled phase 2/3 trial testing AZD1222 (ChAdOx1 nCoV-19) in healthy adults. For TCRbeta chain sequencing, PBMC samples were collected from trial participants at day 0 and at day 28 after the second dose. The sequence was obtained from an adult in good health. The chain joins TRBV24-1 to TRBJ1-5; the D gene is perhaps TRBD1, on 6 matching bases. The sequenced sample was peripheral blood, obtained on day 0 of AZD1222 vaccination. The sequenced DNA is TGTGCCACCAGTGATTCGCTAGGGGGACACCCTAGCAATCAGCCCCAGCATTTT. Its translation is CATSDSLGGHPSNQPQHF.